This T cell receptor beta chain derives from a study of blood T cells in healthy people across ages. A second about 6 to 12 cycle PCR used barcoded and J-beta primers. The template-switch adaptor was a 5' adaptor with 12 random nucleotides. It tagged each cDNA molecule. TCRdb analysed the 5' RACE reads with MiXCR anew, one entry per CDR3 protein. The table has 800,000 to 950,000 distinct CDR3 sequences, around 46% seen once. The ends lost 5 bases at V and 2 bases at J; junction bases unmatched: 18. In germline, CDR1 is SGHAT, CDR2 FQNNGV. This CDR3 spans 18 amino acids. The sample holds a few counts of this clonotype. Its antigen is not known. Study-level findings and limits: While age rose, TCR beta diversity per million T cells dropped in a roughly linear way.

Each individual donor underwent a draw of ten milliliters of peripheral blood. The total RNA that was extracted per sample amounted to at least 5.5 micrograms. The sample consisted of blood. This clonotype was sampled from a man aged 25 to 40 in good health. The gene calls are TRBV11-2 and TRBJ2-7, with TRBD1 identical over 7 bases. In DNA form, the CDR3 reads TGTGCCAGCAGCCAAACCATACCCGTCCGGACAGGAGCCTACGAGCAGTACTTC. Translated, it gives CASSQTIPVRTGAYEQYF.